The rows below give T cell receptor beta chains drawn from one sample of a study of cytotoxic CD8 clonotypes in ibrutinib-treated CLL. Using immunoSEQ multiplex PCR, the repertoire was profiled, and TCRdb retains in-frame clones only, with some absent. The sample lists 9,300 or so clones; over 60% were seen once. The sample here was PBMCs, taken before ibrutinib treatment. These receptors came from a human donor with chronic lymphocytic leukemia. The CDR3 runs from the conserved cysteine through the conserved F or W. D genes are given only for firm matches. The listing skips clone size in some rows; elsewhere it reads once, few, many or a size class.

v_gene: TRBV7-9
j_gene: TRBJ2-4
d_gene: NA
abundance: NA
CDR3nt: TGTGCCAGCAGCTTATGGTTAGGGGAACTAGCCAAAAACATTCAGTACTTC
CDR3aa: CASSLWLGELAKNIQYF

v_gene: TRBV7-9
j_gene: TRBJ2-3
d_gene: NA
abundance: NA
CDR3nt: TGTGCCAGCAGCTTAGTGGGGGGCAACAAACCAGATACGCAGTATTTT
CDR3aa: CASSLVGGNKPDTQYF

v_gene: TRBV28
j_gene: TRBJ2-3
d_gene: NA
abundance: NA
CDR3nt: TGTGCCAGCAGTTTCGTAGCGGGCACAGATACGCAGTATTTT
CDR3aa: CASSFVAGTDTQYF

v_gene: TRBV5-1
j_gene: TRBJ1-5
d_gene: TRBD1
abundance: NA
CDR3nt: TGCGCCAGCAGCTTGGCCCCAATACAGGGGGCGAGGCAGCCCCAGCATTTT
CDR3aa: CASSLAPIQGARQPQHF

v_gene: TRBV29-1
j_gene: TRBJ2-1
d_gene: NA
abundance: NA
CDR3nt: TGCAGCGTTGTAGGGGACAATGAGCAGTTCTTC
CDR3aa: CSVVGDNEQFF

v_gene: TRBV7-6
j_gene: TRBJ2-7
d_gene: NA
abundance: medium-sized
CDR3nt: TGTGCCAGCAGCGTAACTCCTAGCTACGAGCAGTACTTC
CDR3aa: CASSVTPSYEQYF

v_gene: TRBV21-1
j_gene: TRBJ1-1
d_gene: NA
abundance: once
CDR3nt: TGTGCCAGCAGCACCCGGGACCCCCTGCGCACTGAAGCTTTCTTT
CDR3aa: CASSTRDPLRTEAFF

v_gene: TRBV7-6
j_gene: TRBJ2-3
d_gene: TRBD2
abundance: NA
CDR3nt: TGTGCCAGCAGCTTAGGGCGGGGGGGCCGCACAGATACGCAGTATTTT
CDR3aa: CASSLGRGGRTDTQYF

v_gene: TRBV4-1
j_gene: TRBJ2-1
d_gene: TRBD2
abundance: once
CDR3nt: TGCGCCAGCAGCCATCGACTGACTAGCGGGCCGTACAATGAGCAGTTCTTC
CDR3aa: CASSHRLTSGPYNEQFF

v_gene: TRBV27
j_gene: TRBJ2-7
d_gene: TRBD2
abundance: NA
CDR3nt: TGTGCCAGCAGTTTATCCGGAGCTAGCGGGACCTACGAGCAGTACTTC
CDR3aa: CASSLSGASGTYEQYF

v_gene: TRBV6-6
j_gene: TRBJ1-1
d_gene: NA
abundance: few
CDR3nt: TGTGCCAGCAGTCCCATGGGGGATGAAGCTTTCTTT
CDR3aa: CASSPMGDEAFF

v_gene: TRBV28
j_gene: TRBJ2-2
d_gene: TRBD2
abundance: NA
CDR3nt: TGTGCCAGCACCCAAAGCGGGGCAAACACCGGGGAGCTGTTTTTT
CDR3aa: CASTQSGANTGELFF

v_gene: TRBV5-1
j_gene: TRBJ1-1
d_gene: TRBD1
abundance: NA
CDR3nt: TGCGCCAGCAGCGTACGGGACAGAGCCGTTGCGGGCACTGAAGCTTTCTTT
CDR3aa: CASSVRDRAVAGTEAFF

v_gene: TRBV10-1
j_gene: TRBJ2-4
d_gene: NA
abundance: NA
CDR3nt: TGCGCCAGCAGTCCGGGACCCCGGAGGGGGGCCAAAAACATTCAGTACTTC
CDR3aa: CASSPGPRRGAKNIQYF

v_gene: TRBV7-9
j_gene: TRBJ2-1
d_gene: NA
abundance: NA
CDR3nt: TGTGCCAGCAGCTTATACCTCTATGAGCAGTTCTTC
CDR3aa: CASSLYLYEQFF

v_gene: TRBV27
j_gene: TRBJ2-2
d_gene: TRBD1
abundance: NA
CDR3nt: TGTGCCAGCAGTTATAGGACAGGGGTGACCGGGGAGCTGTTTTTT
CDR3aa: CASSYRTGVTGELFF

v_gene: TRBV5-1
j_gene: TRBJ1-1
d_gene: TRBD1
abundance: NA
CDR3nt: TGCGCCAGCGGTTGGACAGGGAACGGGGACACTGAAGCTTTCTTT
CDR3aa: CASGWTGNGDTEAFF

v_gene: TRBV9
j_gene: TRBJ1-3
d_gene: NA
abundance: few
CDR3nt: TGTGCCAGCAGCGTAGGGGGGAACTCTGGAAACACCATATATTTT
CDR3aa: CASSVGGNSGNTIYF

v_gene: TRBV2
j_gene: TRBJ2-2
d_gene: TRBD1
abundance: NA
CDR3nt: TGTGCCAGCGGCCGGGACAGGGGGCTCGCCGGGGAGCTGTTTTTT
CDR3aa: CASGRDRGLAGELFF

v_gene: TRBV30
j_gene: TRBJ1-3
d_gene: NA
abundance: few
CDR3nt: TGTGCCTGGAGTGAGGTCGGTTCTGTCTCTGGAAACACCATATATTTT
CDR3aa: CAWSEVGSVSGNTIYF

v_gene: TRBV11-3
j_gene: TRBJ2-2
d_gene: NA
abundance: few
CDR3nt: TGTGCCAGCAGCTTAGGTTCCGCCGGGGAGCTGTTTTTT
CDR3aa: CASSLGSAGELFF

v_gene: TRBV7-9
j_gene: TRBJ2-6
d_gene: TRBD1
abundance: few
CDR3nt: TGTGCCAGCAGCTTAGTACAGGGGGTTTTCTCTGGGGCCAACGTCCTGACTTTC
CDR3aa: CASSLVQGVFSGANVLTF

v_gene: TRBV6-4
j_gene: TRBJ2-7
d_gene: TRBD1
abundance: NA
CDR3nt: TGTGCCAGCAGTGACACGTTCTGGGGGGACAGGGTCCACGAGCAGTACTTC
CDR3aa: CASSDTFWGDRVHEQYF

v_gene: TRBV7-3
j_gene: TRBJ2-3
d_gene: NA
abundance: few
CDR3nt: TGTGCCAGCAGCTACCCGGGGGTAGCGGCCCGAGATACGCAGTATTTT
CDR3aa: CASSYPGVAARDTQYF

v_gene: TRBV4-1
j_gene: TRBJ2-2
d_gene: NA
abundance: large
CDR3nt: TGCGCCAGCAGCCAAGGAAGAGCCGGGGAGCTGTTTTTT
CDR3aa: CASSQGRAGELFF

v_gene: TRBV6-1
j_gene: TRBJ1-1
d_gene: NA
abundance: few
CDR3nt: TGTGCCAGCAGTGACTTGCCGTGGAACACTGAAGCTTTCTTT
CDR3aa: CASSDLPWNTEAFF

v_gene: TRBV6-5
j_gene: TRBJ2-7
d_gene: NA
abundance: NA
CDR3nt: TGTGCCAGCGGTCCTCACTCAACACGCGAGCAGTACTTC
CDR3aa: CASGPHSTREQYF

v_gene: TRBV7-9
j_gene: TRBJ1-1
d_gene: NA
abundance: NA
CDR3nt: TGTGCCAGCAGCTCCCTCCACCAGAGAGACACTGAAGCTTTCTTT
CDR3aa: CASSSLHQRDTEAFF

v_gene: TRBV7-8
j_gene: TRBJ2-7
d_gene: NA
abundance: medium-sized
CDR3nt: TGTGCCAGCAGCCGAACCGGGACAAATAAAGACGAGCAGTACTTC
CDR3aa: CASSRTGTNKDEQYF

v_gene: TRBV7-6
j_gene: TRBJ2-1
d_gene: NA
abundance: NA
CDR3nt: TGTGCCAGCAGCTTAAAGACGCCTAGCTCCTACAATGAGCAGTTCTTC
CDR3aa: CASSLKTPSSYNEQFF

v_gene: TRBV5-1
j_gene: TRBJ1-2
d_gene: NA
abundance: NA
CDR3nt: TGCGCCAGCAGCTTGGGAGGGTTTAACTATGGCTACACCTTC
CDR3aa: CASSLGGFNYGYTF

v_gene: TRBV15
j_gene: TRBJ2-1
d_gene: TRBD2
abundance: NA
CDR3nt: TGTGCCACCAGCAGTCTAGCGGCCTCCTACAATGAGCAGTTCTTC
CDR3aa: CATSSLAASYNEQFF

v_gene: TRBV6-5
j_gene: TRBJ1-5
d_gene: NA
abundance: few
CDR3nt: TGTGCCAGCAGGCAGGGTACCAATCAGCCCCAGCATTTT
CDR3aa: CASRQGTNQPQHF

v_gene: TRBV4-2
j_gene: TRBJ1-3
d_gene: NA
abundance: few
CDR3nt: TGTGCCAGCAGCCAAGATCCGGGAACAGTTGGTGGAAACACCATATATTTT
CDR3aa: CASSQDPGTVGGNTIYF

v_gene: TRBV9
j_gene: TRBJ1-6
d_gene: TRBD1
abundance: NA
CDR3nt: TGTGCCAGCAGCCCCCGGACAGGGGAAAATTCACCCCTCCACTTT
CDR3aa: CASSPRTGENSPLHF

v_gene: TRBV5-4
j_gene: TRBJ1-2
d_gene: NA
abundance: NA
CDR3nt: TGTGCCAGCAGCTTCCGGGAGACGTCGATTTATGGCTACACCTTC
CDR3aa: CASSFRETSIYGYTF

v_gene: TRBV7-8
j_gene: TRBJ2-1
d_gene: TRBD2
abundance: NA
CDR3nt: TGTGCCAGCAGACGAGCGACTAGCGGGTCGTACAATGAGCAGTTCTTC
CDR3aa: CASRRATSGSYNEQFF

v_gene: TRBV7-9
j_gene: TRBJ2-2
d_gene: NA
abundance: NA
CDR3nt: TGTGCCAGCAGCTTTCAAACCCACACCGGGGAGCTGTTTTTT
CDR3aa: CASSFQTHTGELFF

v_gene: TRBV5-4
j_gene: TRBJ2-1
d_gene: TRBD2
abundance: NA
CDR3nt: TGTGCCAGCAATCGAAGAGCGGGAGGTATATACAATGAGCAGTTCTTC
CDR3aa: CASNRRAGGIYNEQFF

v_gene: TRBV7-2
j_gene: TRBJ1-2
d_gene: NA
abundance: NA
CDR3nt: TGTGCCAGCAGCTTTGATCCTAACTATGGCTACACCTTC
CDR3aa: CASSFDPNYGYTF

v_gene: TRBV27
j_gene: TRBJ2-2
d_gene: NA
abundance: NA
CDR3nt: TGTGCCAGCAGTCAACTTGGGCAGGCCGCCGGGGAGCTGTTTTTT
CDR3aa: CASSQLGQAAGELFF

v_gene: TRBV2
j_gene: TRBJ2-7
d_gene: NA
abundance: NA
CDR3nt: TGTGCCAGCAGTCGAGACAGCGACTACGAGCAGTACTTC
CDR3aa: CASSRDSDYEQYF

v_gene: TRBV19
j_gene: TRBJ2-7
d_gene: NA
abundance: NA
CDR3nt: TGTGCCAGTAGTATTGGACAGAAGGAGACCTACGAGCAGTACTTC
CDR3aa: CASSIGQKETYEQYF

v_gene: TRBV18
j_gene: TRBJ2-7
d_gene: TRBD1
abundance: NA
CDR3nt: TGTGCCAGCTCACCTTCCGGGACAGGGTACGAGCAGTACTTC
CDR3aa: CASSPSGTGYEQYF

v_gene: TRBV19
j_gene: TRBJ1-2
d_gene: TRBD1
abundance: NA
CDR3nt: TGTGCCAGTAGTATCACCGGCGGACAGGGCGGCTACACCTTC
CDR3aa: CASSITGGQGGYTF